The clone carrying this T cell receptor beta chain was picked up a small number of times. Its antigen is not known. This sample stems from a study of cytomegalovirus exposure and HLA in healthy donors. Study-wide results and limits: The study listed about 150 cytomegalovirus-associated TCR beta chains. Analyses of presence/absence relied on an assumption of roughly uniform sequencing depth across donors.

This CDR3 spans 13 amino acids. V was cut by 1 base and J by 6 bases, with 9 bases left in between. CDR1 is MNHEY, CDR2 SMNVEV, per germline (reference sequence). PCR was performed using 60 Vbeta and 13 Jbeta primers. Repertoires were generated with immunoSEQ multiplex PCR, while TCRdb's copy carries only in-frame clones and drops some. The sample lists about 120,000 clones, roughly 65% occurring once. The sequenced sample consisted of PBMCs. This clonotype originated in a man in his forties or fifties in good health and CMV-seropositive. The chain joins TRBV27 to TRBJ1-2; a weak D match, TRBD1 (6 bases). CDR3 DNA: TGTGCCAGCAGTTTATATGGGGGCGATGGCTACACCTTC. Translation gives CASSLYGGDGYTF.